These 9 T cell receptor beta chains were all obtained from the same sample, sequenced in a study of blood T cell repertoires in COVID-19. The data were produced by immunoSEQ multiplex PCR, yet TCRdb's version contains in-frame clones alone and is incomplete. Of 150,000 to 200,000 clones listed, 70% to 90% are singletons. The sequencing sample was made of peripheral blood. Receptors were obtained from a man between 65 and 85 years old with active or convalescent COVID-19.

In its sample, this clone was seen a few times. An end of the junction differs from the germline gene, which may be a read error. The rearrangement joins TRBV11-2 to TRBJ1-2, with D possibly TRBD1 on 5 matching bases. This CDR3 comprises 17 residues. Germline V CDR1 and CDR2: SGHAT, FQNNGV. CDR3 sequence (DNA): TGTGCCAGCAGCTCCCACCCCTGGGGCAGGCCTAACAATGGCTACACCTTC. It yields the protein CASSSHPWGRPNNGYTF. Supplemented by reference TRBV11-2 and TRBJ1-2, the full variable domain reads EAGVAQSPRYKIIEKRQSVAFWCNPISGHATLYWYQQILGQGPKLLIQFQNNGVVDDSQLPKDRFSAERLKGVDSTLKIQPAKLEDSAVYLCASSSHPWGRPNNGYTFGSGTRLTVV.

V usage is TRBV5-6 and J usage is TRBJ1-3; possible D gene TRBD1, 6 bases. This CDR3 has 16 amino acids. V shed 3 bases and J shed 2 bases, with 15 bases lying between them. CDR1 and CDR2 from the germline V gene are SGHDT and YYEEEE. The CDR3 reads CASSWGRGHTGNTIYF. The CDR3 nucleotides read TGTGCCAGCAGCTGGGGGAGGGGACATACTGGAAACACCATATATTTT.

This rearrangement joins TRBV19 to TRBJ1-5; TRBD1 matches at 8 bases. V was clipped by 5 bases and J by 4 bases; unmatched bases: 7. This CDR3 contains 15 residues. The V gene's germline CDR1 is LNHDA and CDR2 SQIVND (reference sequence). Here the CDR3 reads CASSHRDRLNQPQHF. CDR3 nucleotide sequence: TGTGCCAGTAGTCACCGGGACAGGCTAAATCAGCCCCAGCATTTT.

The CDR3 DNA is TGTGCCCGACCGGGGGAGGGCGGCTACACCTTC. This sequence encodes CARPGEGGYTF. The gene calls are TRBV30 and TRBJ1-2; maybe TRBD1 (5 bases). In germline, CDR1 is GTSNPN, CDR2 SVGIG (reference sequence). The CDR3 is made up of 11 amino acids. Trimming took off 8 bases at V and 8 bases at J, with 15 bases between the two ends.

The CDR3 coding sequence is TGTGCCAGCGGCCTCAACAGGGGCAATGAGCAGTTCTTC. Translation: CASGLNRGNEQFF. V is TRBV6-6 and J is TRBJ2-1; TRBD1 matches at 7 bases. Trimming at V came to 8 bases and at J to 6 bases, leaving 7 bases not matched to a gene. CDR1 is MNHNY, CDR2 SVGAGI, per germline (reference sequence). The CDR3 loop spans 13 amino acids.

A single count supports this clone. This chain uses TRBV7-8 with TRBJ2-2; 9 nucleotides align to TRBD1. This CDR3 comprises 15 residues. Germline V gives CDR1 SGHVS, CDR2 FQNEAQ. Trimming at V came to 0 bases and at J to 6 bases, leaving 2 bases not matched to a gene. The CDR3 reads CASSLADRGAGELFF. The DNA of the CDR3 is TGTGCCAGCAGCTTAGCAGACAGGGGGGCCGGGGAGCTGTTTTTT.

This chain connects TRBV9 to TRBJ2-7; 9 bases are shared with TRBD2. This CDR3 contains 15 residues. Germline V CDR1 and CDR2: SGDLS, YYNGEE. V trimming: 4 bases; J trimming: 0 bases; junction bases outside the gene matches: 5. CDR3 DNA: TGTGCCAGCAGCCGAAGCGGGGGGACCTCCTACGAGCAGTACTTC. Protein product: CASSRSGGTSYEQYF.

The CDR3 sequence: CASAVGVFPEKLFF. The CDR3 nucleotides are TGTGCCTCGGCAGTAGGGGTTTTTCCTGAAAAACTGTTTTTT. The chain employs TRBV6-5 and TRBJ1-4, with D perhaps TRBD1 (5 bases). Germline CDR1 reads MNHEY; CDR2 reads SVGAGI. V was clipped by 11 bases and J by 7 bases, with 20 bases between them. CDR3 length: 14 residues.

This chain joins TRBV7-5 and TRBJ1-5; TRBD1, the D gene given by the table, was not confirmed from the DNA. TRBV7-5 is an annotated pseudogene. The CDR3 extends over 10 amino acids. The CDR3: CARTPGQGIF. The CDR3 nucleotides read TGTGCCAGAACACCGGGACAGGGTATTTTT.